This T cell receptor beta chain was captured by sequencing in a study of cytomegalovirus exposure and HLA in healthy donors. The method was immunoSEQ multiplex PCR; TCRdb's version includes in-frame clones alone and lacks a portion of them. The profile shows 150,000 to 200,000 clones, less than 85% of them singletons. Trimming took 4 bases from V and 6 from J, leaving 16 bases between them. The CDR3 extends over 14 amino acids. Per germline, CDR1 SGHRS and CDR2 YFSETQ. The V gene is TRBV5-1, the J gene TRBJ1-1; D might be TRBD1 (6 bases). This TCR was sampled from a man younger than 35 in good health and CMV-seropositive. Sequencing was performed on PBMCs. CDR3 amino acids: CASSPDDRPAEAFF. CDR3 in DNA: TGCGCCAGCAGCCCTGACGACAGGCCGGCTGAAGCTTTCTTT.